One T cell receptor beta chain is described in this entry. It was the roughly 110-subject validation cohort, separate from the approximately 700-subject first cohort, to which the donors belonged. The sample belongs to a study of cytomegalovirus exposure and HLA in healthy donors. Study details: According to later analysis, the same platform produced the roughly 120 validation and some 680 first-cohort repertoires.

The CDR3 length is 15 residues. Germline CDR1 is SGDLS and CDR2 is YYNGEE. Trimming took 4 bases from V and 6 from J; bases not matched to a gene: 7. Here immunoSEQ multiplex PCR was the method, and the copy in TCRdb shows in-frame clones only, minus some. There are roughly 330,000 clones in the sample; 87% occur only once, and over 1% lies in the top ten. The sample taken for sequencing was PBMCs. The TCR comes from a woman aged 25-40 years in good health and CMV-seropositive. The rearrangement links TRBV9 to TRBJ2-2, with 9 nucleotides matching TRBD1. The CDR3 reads CASSRDRAGPGELFF. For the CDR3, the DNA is TGTGCCAGCAGCCGGGACAGGGCGGGCCCCGGGGAGCTGTTTTTT. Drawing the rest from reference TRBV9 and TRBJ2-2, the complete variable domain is DSGVTQTPKHLITATGQRVTLRCSPRSGDLSVYWYQQSLDQGLQFLIQYYNGEERAKGNILERFSAQQFPDLHSELNLSSLELGDSALYFCASSRDRAGPGELFFGEGSRLTVL.